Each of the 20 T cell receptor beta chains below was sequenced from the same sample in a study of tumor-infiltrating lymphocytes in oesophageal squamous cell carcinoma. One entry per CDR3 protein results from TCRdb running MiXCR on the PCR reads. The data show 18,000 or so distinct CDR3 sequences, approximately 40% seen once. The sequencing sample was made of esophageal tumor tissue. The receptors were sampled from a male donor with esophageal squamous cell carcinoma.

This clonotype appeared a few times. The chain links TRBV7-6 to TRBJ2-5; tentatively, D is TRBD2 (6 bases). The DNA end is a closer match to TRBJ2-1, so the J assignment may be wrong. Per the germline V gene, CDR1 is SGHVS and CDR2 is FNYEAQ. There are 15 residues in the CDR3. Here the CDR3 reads CASSFGGRRENEQFF. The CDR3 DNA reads TGTGCCAGCAGCTTTGGGGGGAGACGGGAGAATGAGCAGTTCTTC.

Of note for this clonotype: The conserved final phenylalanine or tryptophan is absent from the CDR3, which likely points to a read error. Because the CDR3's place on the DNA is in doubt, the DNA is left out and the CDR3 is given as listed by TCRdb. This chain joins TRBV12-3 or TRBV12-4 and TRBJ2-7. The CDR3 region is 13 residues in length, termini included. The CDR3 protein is CASSLEVGYTFGS.

CDR3 sequence reads: CASSLRDTRRSEAFF. In nucleotides, the CDR3 is TGTGCCAGCAGTCTCCGGGACACCAGAAGGTCTGAAGCTTTCTTT. The rearrangement joins TRBV12-3 or TRBV12-4 to TRBJ1-1; the D gene is possibly TRBD1 (6 bases). V lost 5 bases, J lost 6 bases, and 19 bases lay in between. CDR3 size: 15 residues.

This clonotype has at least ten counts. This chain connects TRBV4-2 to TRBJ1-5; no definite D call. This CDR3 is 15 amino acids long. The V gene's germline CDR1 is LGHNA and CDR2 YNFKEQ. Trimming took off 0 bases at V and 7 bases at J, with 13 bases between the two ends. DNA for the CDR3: TGTGCCAGCAGCCAAGAAATAGGCGGCAGGCAGCCCCAGCATTTT. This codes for CASSQEIGGRQPQHF.

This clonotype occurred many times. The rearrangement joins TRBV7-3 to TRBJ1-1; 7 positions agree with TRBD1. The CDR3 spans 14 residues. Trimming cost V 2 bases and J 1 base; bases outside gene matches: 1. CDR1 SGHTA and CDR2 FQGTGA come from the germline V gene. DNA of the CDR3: TGTGCCAGCAGCTTAGGGACAGAGAACACTGAAGCTTTCTTT. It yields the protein CASSLGTENTEAFF.

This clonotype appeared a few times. The CDR3 DNA sequence: TGTGCCAGCAGCTTAATACCAGCGGGAGGTTACAATGAGCAGTTCTTC. Its translation is CASSLIPAGGYNEQFF. The rearrangement uses TRBV7-7 and TRBJ2-7, with 9 nucleotides matching TRBD2. Near its end, the DNA agrees better with TRBJ2-1, so the J call may be wrong. This CDR3 spans 16 amino acids. CDR1 SSHAT and CDR2 FNYEAQ come from the germline V gene (reference sequence).

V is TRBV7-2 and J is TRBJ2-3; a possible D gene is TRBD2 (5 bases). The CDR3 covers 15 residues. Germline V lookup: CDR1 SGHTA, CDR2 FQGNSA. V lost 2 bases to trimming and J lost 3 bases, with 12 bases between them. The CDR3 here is CASSLRALATDTQYF. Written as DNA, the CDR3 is TGTGCCAGCAGCTTAAGGGCGCTAGCAACAGATACGCAGTATTTT. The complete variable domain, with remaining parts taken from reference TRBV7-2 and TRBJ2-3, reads GAGVSQSPSNKVTEKGKDVELRCDPISGHTALYWYRQSLGQGLEFLIYFQGNSAPDKSGLPSDRFSAERTGGSVSTLTIQRTQQEDSAVYLCASSLRALATDTQYFGPGTRLTVL.

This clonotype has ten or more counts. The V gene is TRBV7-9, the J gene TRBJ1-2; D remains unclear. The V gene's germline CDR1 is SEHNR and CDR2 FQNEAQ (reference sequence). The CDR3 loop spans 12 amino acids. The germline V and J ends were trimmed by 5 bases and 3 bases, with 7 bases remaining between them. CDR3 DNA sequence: TGTGCCAGCAGCGCGGACCACTATGGCTACACCTTC. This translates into CASSADHYGYTF.

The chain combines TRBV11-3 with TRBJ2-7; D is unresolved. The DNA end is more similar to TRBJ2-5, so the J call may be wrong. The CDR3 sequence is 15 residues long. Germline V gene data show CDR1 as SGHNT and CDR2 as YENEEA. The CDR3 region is CASSYGPWPQETQYF. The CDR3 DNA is TGTGCCAGCAGCTACGGTCCTTGGCCTCAAGAGACCCAGTACTTC.

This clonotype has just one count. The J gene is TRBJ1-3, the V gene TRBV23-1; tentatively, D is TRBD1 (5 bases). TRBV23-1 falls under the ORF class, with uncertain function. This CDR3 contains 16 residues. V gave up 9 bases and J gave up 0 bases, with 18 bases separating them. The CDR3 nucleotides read TGCGCCAGTTCTGCAACAGGAACACACTCTGGAAACACCATATATTTT. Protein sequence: CASSATGTHSGNTIYF.

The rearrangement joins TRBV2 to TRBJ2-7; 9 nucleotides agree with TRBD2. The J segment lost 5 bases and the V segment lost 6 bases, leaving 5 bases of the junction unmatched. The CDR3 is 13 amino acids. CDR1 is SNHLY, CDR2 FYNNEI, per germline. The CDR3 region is CASRLAGVDEQYF. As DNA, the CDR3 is TGTGCCAGCAGGTTAGCGGGAGTAGACGAGCAGTACTTC.

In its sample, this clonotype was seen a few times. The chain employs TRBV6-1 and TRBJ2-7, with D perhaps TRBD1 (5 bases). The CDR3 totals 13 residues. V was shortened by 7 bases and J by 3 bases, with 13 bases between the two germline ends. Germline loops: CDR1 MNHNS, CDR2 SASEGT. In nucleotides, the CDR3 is TGTGCCAGCAAGTCAGGACACAACTACGAGCAGTACTTC. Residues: CASKSGHNYEQYF.

CDR3 in DNA: TGTGCCAGCAGCCAAACTAGCGGGAGGGCCGGGCAGTTCTTC. Its translation is CASSQTSGRAGQFF. J is TRBJ2-5 and V is TRBV7-2; 13 bases align to TRBD2. The J call may be incorrect, as the DNA end agrees better with TRBJ2-1. The CDR3 is 14 residues long. Germline loops: CDR1 SGHTA, CDR2 FQGNSA.

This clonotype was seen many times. In nucleotides, the CDR3 is TGTGCCAGCAGCTTTCGGGGTAGGGCGGATACGCAGTATTTT. Its protein product is CASSFRGRADTQYF. This chain links TRBV5-4 with TRBJ2-3; weak D call: TRBD2 (5 bases). V shed 2 bases and J shed 6 bases, with 13 bases lying between them. CDR3 length: 14 residues. From germline, CDR1 is SGHNT and CDR2 YYREEE (reference sequence).

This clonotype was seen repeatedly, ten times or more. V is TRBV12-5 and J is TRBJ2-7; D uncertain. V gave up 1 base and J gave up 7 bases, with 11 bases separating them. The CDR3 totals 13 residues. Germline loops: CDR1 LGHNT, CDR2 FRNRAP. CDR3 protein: CASGLGRFNEQYF. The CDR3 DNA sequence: TGTGCTAGTGGTTTGGGGAGATTCAATGAGCAGTACTTC.

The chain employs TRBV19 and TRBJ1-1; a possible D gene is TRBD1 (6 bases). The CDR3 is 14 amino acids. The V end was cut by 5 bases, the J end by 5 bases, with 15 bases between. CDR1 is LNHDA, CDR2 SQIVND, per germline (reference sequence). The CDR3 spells CASSLPGHRTEAFF. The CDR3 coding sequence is TGTGCCAGTAGTCTCCCGGGACACAGGACTGAAGCTTTCTTT.

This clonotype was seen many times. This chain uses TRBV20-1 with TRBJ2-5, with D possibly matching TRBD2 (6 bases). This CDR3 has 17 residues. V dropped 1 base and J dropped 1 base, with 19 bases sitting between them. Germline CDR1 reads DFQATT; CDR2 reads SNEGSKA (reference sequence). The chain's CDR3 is CSARGTSREPSQETQYF. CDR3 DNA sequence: TGCAGTGCTAGAGGGACCTCCCGGGAGCCGAGCCAAGAGACCCAGTACTTC.

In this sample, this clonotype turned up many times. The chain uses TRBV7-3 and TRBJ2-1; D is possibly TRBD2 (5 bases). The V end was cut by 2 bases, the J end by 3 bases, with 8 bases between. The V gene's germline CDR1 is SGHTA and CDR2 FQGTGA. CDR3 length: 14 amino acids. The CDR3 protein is CASSLEGDYNEQFF. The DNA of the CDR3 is TGTGCCAGCAGCTTAGAGGGAGACTACAATGAGCAGTTCTTC.

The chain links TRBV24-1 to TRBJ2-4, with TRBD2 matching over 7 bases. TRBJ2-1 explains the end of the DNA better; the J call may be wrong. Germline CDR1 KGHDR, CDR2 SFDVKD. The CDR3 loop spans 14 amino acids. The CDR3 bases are TGTGCCACCGGCGGGCTGAGCGGGGACAATGAGCAGTTCTTC. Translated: CATGGLSGDNEQFF.

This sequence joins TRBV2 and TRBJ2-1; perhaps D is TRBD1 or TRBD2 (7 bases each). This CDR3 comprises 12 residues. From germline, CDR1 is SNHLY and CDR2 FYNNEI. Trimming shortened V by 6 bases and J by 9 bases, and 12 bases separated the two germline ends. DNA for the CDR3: TGTGCCAGCAGCGCAGGGGGGGGTGAGCAGTTCTTC. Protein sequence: CASSAGGGEQFF.